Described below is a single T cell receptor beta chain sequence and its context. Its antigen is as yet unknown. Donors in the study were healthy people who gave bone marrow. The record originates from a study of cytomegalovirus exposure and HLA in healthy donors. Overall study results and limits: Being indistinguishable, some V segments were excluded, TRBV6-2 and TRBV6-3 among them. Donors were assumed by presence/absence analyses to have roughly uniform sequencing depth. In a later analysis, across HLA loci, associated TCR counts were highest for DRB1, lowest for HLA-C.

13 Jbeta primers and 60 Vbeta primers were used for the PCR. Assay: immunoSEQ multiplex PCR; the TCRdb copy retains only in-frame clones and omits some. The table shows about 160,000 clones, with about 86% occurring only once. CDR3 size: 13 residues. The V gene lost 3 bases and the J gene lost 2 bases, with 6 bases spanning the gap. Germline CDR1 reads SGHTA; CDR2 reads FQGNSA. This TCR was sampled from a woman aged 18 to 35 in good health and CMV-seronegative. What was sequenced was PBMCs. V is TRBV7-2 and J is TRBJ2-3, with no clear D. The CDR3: CASSFSITDTQYF. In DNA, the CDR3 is TGTGCCAGCAGCTTTAGTATCACAGATACGCAGTATTTT.